A single sample gave rise to the 8 T cell receptor beta chains below, sequenced in a study of Tregs in tolerant kidney transplant recipients. Related graft donors supplied nonmyeloablative bone marrow transplants, and mixed chimerism was transient. Repertoires were generated with immunoSEQ multiplex PCR, while TCRdb's copy carries only in-frame clones and drops some. Among 90,000 or so clones, under 95% were seen once, and the ten largest hold 1.5% to 2%. The input for sequencing was CD4+ T cells from blood (PBMCs), taken 12 months after the transplant. Every receptor here comes from a human patient who received a combined kidney and bone marrow transplant. Certain T cells may be donor cells from the graft.

This chain connects TRBV18 to TRBJ2-7; TRBD1 aligns across 7 bases. V lost 6 bases, J lost 3 bases, and 5 bases stayed unmatched. The CDR3 has 13 amino acids. CDR1 and CDR2 (germline): KGHSH, LQKENI. CDR3 loop: CASSTGSSYEQYF. The CDR3 nucleotides are TGTGCCAGCTCGACAGGGTCCAGCTACGAGCAGTACTTC.

In this sample, this clone turned up a few times. The V and J genes are TRBV2 and TRBJ1-1, with 9 bases identical to TRBD1. Trimming cost V 8 bases and J 5 bases; bases outside gene matches: 6. The length of the CDR3 is 13 residues. The germline V gene encodes CDR1 SNHLY and CDR2 FYNNEI. In DNA, the CDR3 is TGTGCCAGCGGGAACAGGGGGCGTACTGAAGCTTTCTTT. It is translated as CASGNRGRTEAFF. Based on the CDR3 plus reference TRBV2 and TRBJ1-1, the full variable domain is EPEVTQTPSHQVTQMGQEVILRCVPISNHLYFYWYRQILGQKVEFLVSFYNNEISEKSEIFDDQFSVERPDGSNFTLKIRSTKLEDSAMYFCASGNRGRTEAFFGQGTRLTVV.

The V gene is TRBV11-3, the J gene TRBJ2-1; TRBD2 agrees at 8 bases. V trimming: 5 bases; J trimming: 11 bases; junction bases outside the gene matches: 5. Germline-derived CDR1 and CDR2 are SGHNT and YENEEA. This CDR3 region has 12 residues. CDR3 in amino acids: CASSGVAGKQFF. CDR3 DNA: TGTGCCAGCAGCGGGGTAGCGGGAAAGCAGTTCTTC.

J is TRBJ2-5 and V is TRBV29-1; no firm D call. Germline-derived CDR1 and CDR2 are SQVTM and ANQGSEA. Trimming took 2 bases from V and 5 from J, leaving 12 bases between them. The CDR3 loop spans 13 amino acids. The CDR3 DNA follows: TGCAGCGTTGAAAACGCAGGTCCGGAGACCCAGTACTTC. It codes for CSVENAGPETQYF.

V and J are TRBV9 and TRBJ2-5; D remains ambiguous. Germline CDR1 is SGDLS and CDR2 is YYNGEE. The CDR3 consists of 15 residues. V shed 1 base and J shed 4 bases, with 14 bases lying between them. The CDR3 sequence: CASSVRMSFGETQYF. The CDR3 bases are TGTGCCAGCAGCGTACGAATGTCTTTCGGAGAGACCCAGTACTTC.

The rearrangement links TRBV9 to TRBJ2-2; possibly TRBD1 for D (5 bases). Looked up from germline, CDR1 is SGDLS and CDR2 is YYNGEE. The V and J ends lost 2 bases and 2 bases respectively, with 16 bases between them. This CDR3 contains 17 residues. CDR3 region: CASSVSSGMFNTGELFF. The DNA for the CDR3 is TGTGCCAGCAGCGTCTCGTCAGGGATGTTTAACACCGGGGAGCTGTTTTTT. Full variable domain (missing parts from reference TRBV9 and TRBJ2-2): DSGVTQTPKHLITATGQRVTLRCSPRSGDLSVYWYQQSLDQGLQFLIQYYNGEERAKGNILERFSAQQFPDLHSELNLSSLELGDSALYFCASSVSSGMFNTGELFFGEGSRLTVL.

This sequence joins TRBV6-1 and TRBJ2-7; a weak D match, TRBD2 (6 bases). The CDR3 is 15 residues long. CDR1 and CDR2 (germline): MNHNS, SASEGT. Trimming removed 0 bases at V and 2 bases at J, with 11 bases between. The CDR3 sequence is CASSEAAGRPYEQYF. The CDR3 DNA reads TGTGCCAGCAGTGAAGCGGCGGGACGCCCCTACGAGCAGTACTTC.

This chain joins TRBV19 and TRBJ1-2; D is undetermined. V dropped 0 bases and J dropped 6 bases, with 14 bases sitting between them. Germline CDR1 is LNHDA and CDR2 is SQIVND (reference sequence). The CDR3 is made up of 15 amino acids. Here the CDR3 DNA reads TGTGCCAGTAGTATAGATAGAACAGTGAAGAATGGCTACACCTTC. Translating it yields CASSIDRTVKNGYTF.